This T cell receptor beta chain was identified in a study of regulatory dendritic cells for organ transplantation. Study results and limitations: Between individuals, the alloreactive memory CD8+ T cell pool differed considerably. Naive T cells showed high diversity, memory cells less, memory CD8+ least.

The length of the CDR3 is 13 residues. Between the trimmed V and J ends, which lost 1 base and 6 bases, there was a span of 7 bases. CDR1 is SGHTA and CDR2 is FQGNSA in the germline V gene. Points on this clone: Its antigen is unidentified.

Memory T cells were CD45RO+, naive were CD45RA+, sorted by FACS. TCRdb keeps only in-frame clones here, not all; method: immunoSEQ multiplex PCR. The sample yields tens of thousands of clones, around 90% seen once. Sequencing was carried out using naive CD8+ T cells from blood. Noted subset: CD45RA+ naive T cells. The V call is TRBV7-2, the J call TRBJ2-1; D is ambiguous. The receptor comes from a human donor in good health. CDR3 DNA sequence: TGTGCCAGCAGCTTAGGCTCTAGCAATGAGCAGTTCTTC. Protein: CASSLGSSNEQFF.